The 25 T cell receptor beta chains given below trace back to one sample, sequenced in a study of T cells in Graves' hyperthyroidism and ophthalmopathy. Researchers amplified the TCR beta CDR3 regions from RNA transcripts. RT-PCR in the first round (using the HTBI primer set) targeted the TCR CDR3. TCRdb fed the multiplex PCR reads into MiXCR, producing one record per CDR3 protein. The sample records 95,000 to 100,000 distinct CDR3 sequences, roughly half being singletons. Sequences were obtained from blood. These receptors came from a woman in her forties with Graves' hyperthyroidism.

This clonotype was seen a single time. The CDR3 region has the DNA TGTGCCATCAGTCCTGGCGGGGACAGGAGGTTTGGCTACACCTTC. Translating gives CAISPGGDRRFGYTF. The chain has TRBV10-3 and TRBJ1-2, with 8 positions matching TRBD1. With V trimmed by 5 bases and J by 7 bases, 12 bases remained unmatched. Germline V CDR1 and CDR2: ENHRY, SYGVKD. CDR3 length equals 15 residues.

The V gene is TRBV7-8, the J gene TRBJ1-1; perhaps TRBD1 as D (6 bases). V dropped 5 bases and J dropped 3 bases, with 16 bases sitting between them. Germline loops: CDR1 SGHVS, CDR2 FQNEAQ. This CDR3 region has 15 residues. This CDR3 is CASSIGGRWDTEAFF. CDR3 coding DNA: TGTGCCAGCAGCATAGGGGGGCGGTGGGACACTGAAGCTTTCTTT.

The rearrangement uses TRBV2 and TRBJ2-7; 7 bases agree with TRBD1. Germline CDR1 reads SNHLY; CDR2 reads FYNNEI. With V trimmed by 11 bases and J by 2 bases, 18 bases remained unmatched. This CDR3 contains 16 residues. CDR3 in amino acids: CASRDSVFSGAYEQYF. In DNA, the CDR3 is TGTGCCTCCCGGGACAGCGTTTTCAGTGGGGCCTACGAGCAGTACTTC.

As concerns this clonotype: The junction differs from germline at one of its ends, possibly a read error. The gene calls are TRBV10-3 and TRBJ2-5; no clear D gene. Per germline, CDR1 ENHRY and CDR2 SYGVKD. The CDR3 length is 12 residues. The CDR3 loop reads CASSESGQPQYF. The CDR3 region has the DNA TGTGCCAGCAGTGAGTCGGGTCAGCCCCAGTACTTC.

This clonotype was observed a handful of times. DNA for the CDR3: TGTGCCAGCAGCATTCTGACTCCTGGGACAGGGTTTTCCTACGAGCAGTACTTC. It encodes CASSILTPGTGFSYEQYF. The chain combines TRBV7-2 with TRBJ2-7; 9 nucleotides align to TRBD1. V was pared by 5 bases and J by 1 base, with 15 bases of the junction left unmatched. Germline loops: CDR1 SGHTA, CDR2 FQGNSA. The CDR3 is 18 amino acids.

This clonotype was seen at least ten times. The chain recombines TRBV28 with TRBJ1-2; perhaps TRBD1 as D (6 bases). The CDR3 sequence is 14 residues long. The germline V and J ends were trimmed by 5 bases and 0 bases, with 10 bases remaining between them. Germline V lookup: CDR1 MDHEN, CDR2 SYDVKM. The CDR3 nucleotides are TGTGCCAGCAGTCCGAGGACAGCTAACTATGGCTACACCTTC. Protein product: CASSPRTANYGYTF.

Regarding this clonotype: With a much larger clone just one base away, this may be a read error. V is TRBV6-1 and J is TRBJ2-7; the D gene could be TRBD1 or TRBD2 (5 bases each). Trimming took off 3 bases at V and 7 bases at J, with 16 bases between the two ends. The CDR3 runs 14 residues. Germline CDR1 and CDR2: MNHNS and SASEGT. The CDR3 is CASSDLRGQGEQYF. In DNA form, the CDR3 reads TGTGCCAGCAGTGACCTCCGGGGCCAAGGGGAGCAGTACTTC.

In DNA form, the CDR3 reads TGTGCCAGCAGTACGGGGACCACGGAAGCCCACGAGCATTTT. Translated: CASSTGTTEAHEHF. V usage is TRBV11-2 and J usage is TRBJ1-5; D might be TRBD1 (5 bases). The CDR3 totals 14 residues. V gave up 6 bases and J gave up 14 bases, with 23 bases separating them. Germline V gives CDR1 SGHAT, CDR2 FQNNGV.

The V call is TRBV2, the J call TRBJ2-5; 13 bases are a match to TRBD2. This CDR3 contains 18 residues. Trimming cost V 6 bases and J 1 base; bases outside gene matches: 11. Germline CDR1 is SNHLY and CDR2 is FYNNEI. This CDR3 reads CASSLAGTSGATQETQYF. The CDR3 DNA sequence: TGTGCCAGCAGCTTAGCGGGGACTAGCGGGGCAACCCAAGAGACCCAGTACTTC.

This clonotype was recorded once. The chain combines TRBV25-1 with TRBJ1-5, with 8 bases matching TRBD1. With V trimmed by 11 bases and J by 9 bases, 15 bases remained unmatched. Germline V gene sequence: CDR1 MGHDK, CDR2 SYGVNS. The CDR3 totals 14 residues. In DNA, the CDR3 is TGTGCCCGGCCTGACAGGGGAATGCCCTGGCCCCAGCATTTT. This gives the protein CARPDRGMPWPQHF.

The chain couples TRBV19 to TRBJ2-5; 11 nucleotides align to TRBD2. The V gene end was trimmed by 6 bases and the J gene end by 4 bases; junction bases not matched to a gene: 10. CDR3 length equals 16 residues. The germline gives CDR1 LNHDA, CDR2 SQIVND (reference sequence). The CDR3 here is CASSPASGRMGETQYF. CDR3 DNA sequence: TGTGCCAGTAGCCCTGCTAGCGGGAGGATGGGAGAGACCCAGTACTTC. Full variable domain (remainder filled in from reference TRBV19 and TRBJ2-5): DGGITQSPKYLFRKEGQNVTLSCEQNLNHDAMYWYRQDPGQGLRLIYYSQIVNDFQKGDIAEGYSVSREKKESFPLTVTSAQKNPTAFYLCASSPASGRMGETQYFGPGTRLLVL.

This clonotype was seen ten or more times. The rearrangement links TRBV5-6 to TRBJ2-5, with unresolved D. CDR3 length: 14 amino acids. Trimming took off 2 bases at V and 1 base at J, with 9 bases between the two ends. The germline V gene encodes CDR1 SGHDT and CDR2 YYEEEE. This chain's CDR3 is CASSFYRAQETQYF. As DNA, the CDR3 is TGTGCCAGCAGCTTCTACCGGGCCCAAGAGACCCAGTACTTC.

V usage is TRBV7-2 and J usage is TRBJ1-4, with D hard to call. Germline V lookup: CDR1 SGHTA, CDR2 FQGNSA. This CDR3 is built from 15 residues. V lost 1 base to trimming and J lost 4 bases, with 10 bases between them. CDR3: CASSLELGVNEKLFF. The CDR3 nucleotides read TGTGCCAGCAGCTTAGAACTTGGGGTTAATGAAAAACTGTTTTTT. The full variable domain, rest sourced from reference TRBV7-2 and TRBJ1-4, is GAGVSQSPSNKVTEKGKDVELRCDPISGHTALYWYRQSLGQGLEFLIYFQGNSAPDKSGLPSDRFSAERTGGSVSTLTIQRTQQEDSAVYLCASSLELGVNEKLFFGSGTQLSVL.

The rearrangement links TRBV11-2 to TRBJ1-2; D not certain. Trimming removed 5 bases at V and 6 bases at J, with 7 bases between. Per the germline V gene, CDR1 is SGHAT and CDR2 is FQNNGV. The length of the CDR3 is 11 residues. The CDR3 here is CASSAGNGYTF. DNA for the CDR3: TGTGCCAGCAGCGCGGGGAATGGCTACACCTTC.

For this clonotype: A clone one base away is much larger, so this may be a read error. The rearrangement joins TRBV19 to TRBJ2-2; 9 bases fit TRBD1. The V segment lost 3 bases and the J segment 6 bases; nucleotides outside the gene matches: 5. Germline CDR1 and CDR2: LNHDA and SQIVND (reference sequence). The CDR3 loop spans 15 amino acids. The CDR3 region is CASSINRGHPGELFF. In nucleotides, the CDR3 is TGTGCCAGTAGTATCAACAGGGGGCACCCCGGGGAGCTGTTTTTT.

This clonotype was seen ten or more times. V and J are TRBV12-3 or TRBV12-4 and TRBJ1-5; 9 bases line up with TRBD1. The CDR3 has 15 residues. The ends lost 1 base at V and 6 bases at J; junction bases unmatched: 4. The CDR3 DNA reads as TGTGCCAGCAGTTTAGGCGGACAGGGGATTCAGCCCCAGCATTTT. Amino acid sequence: CASSLGGQGIQPQHF.

This clonotype was seen a single time. The rearrangement links TRBV29-1 to TRBJ1-1; unclear D gene. V lost 8 bases, J lost 3 bases, and 10 bases lay in between. Germline CDR1 is SQVTM and CDR2 is ANQGSEA. The CDR3 has 11 residues. CDR3: CSSRGYTEAFF. The CDR3 bases are TGCAGCTCGCGGGGTTACACTGAAGCTTTCTTT.

This clonotype has ten or more counts. The chain links TRBV29-1 to TRBJ2-3; TRBD2 agrees at 7 bases. From germline, CDR1 is SQVTM and CDR2 ANQGSEA. V was clipped by 6 bases and J by 3 bases; unmatched bases: 6. The CDR3 is 13 residues long. CDR3 protein: CSVSGIGTDTQYF. In nucleotides, the CDR3 is TGCAGCGTCAGCGGGATAGGGACAGATACGCAGTATTTT.

As for this clonotype: Since the CDR3 does not end with the conserved phenylalanine or tryptophan, this likely comes from a read error. This chain joins TRBV7-9 and TRBJ1-1; D might be TRBD1 (5 bases). CDR3 length: 12 residues. Germline V gives CDR1 SEHNR, CDR2 FQNEAQ (reference sequence). V was trimmed by 5 bases and J by 7 bases, leaving 11 bases between them. CDR3 DNA sequence: TGTGCCAGCAGCCAACCGAGGGGTGAAGCTTTCGTT. This codes for CASSQPRGEAFV.

On this clonotype: No conserved phenylalanine or tryptophan is present at the end of the CDR3, so a read error is the likely explanation. The DNA is left out, because the CDR3 cannot be placed on it with certainty; the CDR3 is given as TCRdb lists it. This chain joins TRBV5-4 and TRBJ2-6; the DNA was not used to check the table's D call, TRBD1. Per germline, CDR1 SGHNT and CDR2 YYREEE (reference sequence). The CDR3 length is 9 residues, termini included. CDR3 sequence: CASSLRGTS.

This clonotype was found a few times. This rearrangement joins TRBV2 to TRBJ1-3; 8 positions match TRBD1. Germline values: CDR1 SNHLY, CDR2 FYNNEI. J gave up 8 bases and V 6 bases, and 0 bases lay outside the gene matches. This CDR3 has 11 amino acids. The CDR3 DNA sequence: TGTGCCAGCAGGGACAGGGACACCATATATTTT. This sequence encodes CASRDRDTIYF. Full variable domain (rest looked up from reference TRBV2 and TRBJ1-3): EPEVTQTPSHQVTQMGQEVILRCVPISNHLYFYWYRQILGQKVEFLVSFYNNEISEKSEIFDDQFSVERPDGSNFTLKIRSTKLEDSAMYFCASRDRDTIYFGEGSWLTVV.

This clonotype occurred many times. The rearrangement uses TRBV7-9 and TRBJ1-5; 8 bases are a match to TRBD1. The CDR3 runs 12 residues. Trimming took 4 bases from V and 15 from J; bases not matched to a gene: 8. Germline CDR1 and CDR2: SEHNR and FQNEAQ (reference sequence). The CDR3 bases are TGTGCCAGCAGCTACACAGGGGGGCTCGCGCATTTT. Translation: CASSYTGGLAHF.

This clonotype was picked up a small number of times. This chain joins TRBV6-5 and TRBJ2-2; 9 nucleotides align to TRBD1. Per the germline V gene, CDR1 is MNHEY and CDR2 is SVGAGI. This CDR3 comprises 16 residues. J gave up 0 bases and V 2 bases, and 1 base lay outside the gene matches. The CDR3 region is CASSYGTGTNTGELFF. In DNA form, the CDR3 reads TGTGCCAGCAGTTACGGGACAGGGACGAACACCGGGGAGCTGTTTTTT.

In regard to this clonotype: Relative to the germline gene, one junction end is altered; a read error may explain this. The chain links TRBV27 to TRBJ1-2, with 9 bases that match TRBD1. CDR1 is MNHEY and CDR2 is SMNVEV in the germline V gene (reference sequence). This CDR3 comprises 14 residues. The CDR3 sequence: CASSSGQGRRGHTF. CDR3 nucleotides: TGCGCCAGCAGTTCCGGACAGGGGCGGCGTGGCCACACCTTC.

As concerns this clonotype: A read error may account for a junction end that differs from germline. The rearrangement uses TRBV7-8 and TRBJ2-2, with TRBD2 identical over 7 bases. There are 15 residues in the CDR3. In germline, CDR1 is SGHVS, CDR2 FQNEAQ. The CDR3 nucleotides are TGTGCCAGCAGCCGGGGGGACTACAACACCAGGGAGCTGTTTTTT. Protein product: CASSRGDYNTRELFF.